These T cell receptor beta chains were read from a single sample in a study of T cell changes during pregnancy in multiple sclerosis. This table comes from immunoSEQ multiplex PCR, and its TCRdb copy is limited to in-frame clones, with some not included. Of roughly 89,000 clones listed, approximately 92% are singletons. The sequenced sample was peripheral blood, obtained in the first trimester of pregnancy. Receptor source: a female donor with multiple sclerosis, enrolled in a pregnancy study. CDR3s include the opening cysteine and the closing phenylalanine or tryptophan. The D gene is left open where the match is weak. Some rows have no size entry. The others give once, few or many, or a class for an expanded clone.

CDR3nt: TGTGCCAGCAGCTTTCTAGCGGGGGGGCCAGGGTCCTACGAGCAGTACTTC
CDR3aa: CASSFLAGGPGSYEQYF
v_gene: TRBV5-4
j_gene: TRBJ2-7
abundance: NA
d_gene: TRBD2

CDR3nt: TGTGCCAGCAGTTACTCAGGAGGGTACGCCGGGGAGCTGTTTTTT
CDR3aa: CASSYSGGYAGELFF
v_gene: TRBV6-5
j_gene: TRBJ2-2
abundance: NA
d_gene: NA

CDR3nt: TGTGCCAGCAGCGTAGCGTCTAGCGGGGGTGAAGAGCAGTTCTTC
CDR3aa: CASSVASSGGEEQFF
v_gene: TRBV9
j_gene: TRBJ2-1
abundance: NA
d_gene: TRBD2

CDR3nt: TGTGCCAGCTCACCAGAGGGAAACAATCAGCCCCAGCATTTT
CDR3aa: CASSPEGNNQPQHF
v_gene: TRBV18
j_gene: TRBJ1-5
abundance: NA
d_gene: NA

CDR3nt: TGCGCCAGCAGTCAATCGCTCGGGGACAGAGGGGGTGAAAAACTGTTTTTT
CDR3aa: CASSQSLGDRGGEKLFF
v_gene: TRBV23-1
j_gene: TRBJ1-4
abundance: NA
d_gene: TRBD1

CDR3nt: TGTGCCAGCAGCGGGGCGAGGGCGGGCTTGCGGTGGGATGAGCAGTTCTTC
CDR3aa: CASSGARAGLRWDEQFF
v_gene: TRBV9
j_gene: TRBJ2-1
abundance: NA
d_gene: NA

CDR3nt: TGTGCCAGCAGGGTCGGGACAGGGGGAGCGTACGAGCAGTACTTC
CDR3aa: CASRVGTGGAYEQYF
v_gene: TRBV2
j_gene: TRBJ2-7
abundance: NA
d_gene: TRBD1

CDR3nt: TGTGCCAGCAGCCAACCCGGGACAGGGGGCACTGAAGCTTTCTTT
CDR3aa: CASSQPGTGGTEAFF
v_gene: TRBV14
j_gene: TRBJ1-1
abundance: NA
d_gene: TRBD1

CDR3nt: TGTGCCAGCAACGGGGAACTTCAACCTAGCGGGGGGCCAGATACGCAGTATTTT
CDR3aa: CASNGELQPSGGPDTQYF
v_gene: TRBV7-9
j_gene: TRBJ2-3
abundance: NA
d_gene: TRBD2

CDR3nt: TGTGCCAGCAGCTCCCCCGGTGTCCAGGGGCGAGAGCAGTACTTC
CDR3aa: CASSSPGVQGREQYF
v_gene: TRBV11-2
j_gene: TRBJ2-7
abundance: NA
d_gene: NA

CDR3nt: TGTGCCAGCAGCTTAGGGGCTCCTACAGGACCCGATGGCTACACCTTC
CDR3aa: CASSLGAPTGPDGYTF
v_gene: TRBV7-2
j_gene: TRBJ1-2
abundance: NA
d_gene: NA

CDR3nt: TGCGCCAGCAGACTGGGAGTGTTGGCATACAATGAGCAGTTCTTC
CDR3aa: CASRLGVLAYNEQFF
v_gene: TRBV4-1
j_gene: TRBJ2-1
abundance: NA
d_gene: NA

CDR3nt: TGCGCCAGCAGCTTTCAGGAGACCCAGTACTTC
CDR3aa: CASSFQETQYF
v_gene: TRBV5-1
j_gene: TRBJ2-5
abundance: once
d_gene: NA

CDR3nt: TGTGCCAGCAGTTTATCCGCGGGGGCAGGGGAGCTGTTTTTT
CDR3aa: CASSLSAGAGELFF
v_gene: TRBV27
j_gene: TRBJ2-2
abundance: NA
d_gene: NA

CDR3nt: TGTGCCAGCAGCTTATGGGCAGGTGAAAAACTGTTTTTT
CDR3aa: CASSLWAGEKLFF
v_gene: TRBV7-9
j_gene: TRBJ1-4
abundance: NA
d_gene: NA

CDR3nt: TGTGCCAGCAGCTTAGAAACTAGCGGGGGGAGCTACAATGAGCAGTTCTTC
CDR3aa: CASSLETSGGSYNEQFF
v_gene: TRBV7-9
j_gene: TRBJ2-1
abundance: NA
d_gene: TRBD2

CDR3nt: TGTGCCAGCAGCGAACCCCGGCAGCGGGGGCACGGGGAGCTGTTTTTT
CDR3aa: CASSEPRQRGHGELFF
v_gene: TRBV7-3
j_gene: TRBJ2-2
abundance: NA
d_gene: TRBD2

CDR3nt: TGTGCCAGCAGTGCGACTGGACAGGGTTACAAGCAGTACTTC
CDR3aa: CASSATGQGYKQYF
v_gene: TRBV27
j_gene: TRBJ2-7
abundance: NA
d_gene: TRBD1